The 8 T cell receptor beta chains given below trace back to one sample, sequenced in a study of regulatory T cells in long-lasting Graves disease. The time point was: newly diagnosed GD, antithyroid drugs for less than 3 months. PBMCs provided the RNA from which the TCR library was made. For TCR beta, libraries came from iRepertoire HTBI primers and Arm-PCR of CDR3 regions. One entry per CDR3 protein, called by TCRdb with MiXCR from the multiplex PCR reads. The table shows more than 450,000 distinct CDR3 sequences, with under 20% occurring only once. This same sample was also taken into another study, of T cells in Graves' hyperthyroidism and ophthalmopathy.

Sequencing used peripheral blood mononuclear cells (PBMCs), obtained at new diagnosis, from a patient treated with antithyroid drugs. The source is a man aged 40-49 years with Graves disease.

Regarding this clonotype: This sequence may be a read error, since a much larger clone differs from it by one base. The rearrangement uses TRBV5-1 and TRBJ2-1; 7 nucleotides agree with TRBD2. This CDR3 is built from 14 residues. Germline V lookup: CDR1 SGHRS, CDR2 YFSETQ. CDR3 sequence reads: CASGFGEGYNEQFF. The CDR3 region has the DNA TGCGCCAGCGGCTTCGGGGAGGGGTACAATGAGCAGTTCTTC.

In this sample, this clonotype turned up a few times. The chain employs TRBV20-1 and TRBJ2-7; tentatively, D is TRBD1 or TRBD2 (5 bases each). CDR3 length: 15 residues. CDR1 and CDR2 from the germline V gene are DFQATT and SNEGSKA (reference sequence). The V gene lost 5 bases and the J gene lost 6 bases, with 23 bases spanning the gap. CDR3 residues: CSASGTHFKGSEQYF. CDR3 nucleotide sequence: TGCAGTGCTTCCGGGACCCACTTTAAGGGGTCCGAGCAGTACTTC.

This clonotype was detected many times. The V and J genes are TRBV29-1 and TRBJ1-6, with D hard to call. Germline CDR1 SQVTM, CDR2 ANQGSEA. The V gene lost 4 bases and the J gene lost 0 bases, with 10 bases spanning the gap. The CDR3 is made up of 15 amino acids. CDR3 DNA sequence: TGCAGCGTTGGCGGTGAGAGCTCCTATAATTCACCCCTCCACTTT. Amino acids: CSVGGESSYNSPLHF. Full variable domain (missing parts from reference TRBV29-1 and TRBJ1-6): SAVISQKPSRDICQRGTSLTIQCQVDSQVTMMFWYRQQPGQSLTLIATANQGSEATYESGFVIDKFPISRPNLTFSTLTVSNMSPEDSSIYLCSVGGESSYNSPLHFGNGTRLTVT.

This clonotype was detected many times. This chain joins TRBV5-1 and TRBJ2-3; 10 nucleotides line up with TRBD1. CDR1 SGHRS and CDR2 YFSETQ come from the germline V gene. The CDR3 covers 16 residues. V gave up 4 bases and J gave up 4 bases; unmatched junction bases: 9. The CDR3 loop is CASSTNTGQGSDTQYF. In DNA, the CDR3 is TGCGCCAGCAGCACAAATACGGGACAGGGGTCAGATACGCAGTATTTT.

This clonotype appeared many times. The CDR3 DNA follows: TGTGCCAGCACGGGAGAAGGGGGAAACATTCAGTACTTC. Residues: CASTGEGGNIQYF. The rearrangement links TRBV2 to TRBJ2-4, with D perhaps TRBD1 or TRBD2 (6 bases each). Germline V lookup: CDR1 SNHLY, CDR2 FYNNEI. The V and J ends lost 7 bases and 6 bases respectively, with 13 bases between them. CDR3 length equals 13 residues.

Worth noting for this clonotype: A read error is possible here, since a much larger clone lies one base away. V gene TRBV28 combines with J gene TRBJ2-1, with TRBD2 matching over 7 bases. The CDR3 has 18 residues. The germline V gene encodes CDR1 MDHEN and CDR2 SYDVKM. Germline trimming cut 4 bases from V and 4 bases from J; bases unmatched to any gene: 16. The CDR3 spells CASSSLQSGTTNYNEQFF. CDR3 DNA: TGTGCCAGCAGTTCACTGCAGAGCGGGACCACAAATTACAATGAGCAGTTCTTC.

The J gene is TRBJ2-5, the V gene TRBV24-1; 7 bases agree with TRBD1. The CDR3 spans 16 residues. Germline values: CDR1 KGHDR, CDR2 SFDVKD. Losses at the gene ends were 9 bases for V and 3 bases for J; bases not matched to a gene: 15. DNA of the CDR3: TGTGCCACCGGAACTCGACAGGGCGCGGTGGAAGAGACCCAGTACTTC. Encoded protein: CATGTRQGAVEETQYF.

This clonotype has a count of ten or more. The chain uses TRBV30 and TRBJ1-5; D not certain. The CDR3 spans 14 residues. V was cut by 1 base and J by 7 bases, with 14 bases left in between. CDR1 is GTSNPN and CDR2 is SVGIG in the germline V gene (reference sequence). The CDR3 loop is CAWSASDLGQPQHF. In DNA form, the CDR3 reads TGTGCCTGGAGTGCCAGTGACCTAGGACAGCCCCAGCATTTT.